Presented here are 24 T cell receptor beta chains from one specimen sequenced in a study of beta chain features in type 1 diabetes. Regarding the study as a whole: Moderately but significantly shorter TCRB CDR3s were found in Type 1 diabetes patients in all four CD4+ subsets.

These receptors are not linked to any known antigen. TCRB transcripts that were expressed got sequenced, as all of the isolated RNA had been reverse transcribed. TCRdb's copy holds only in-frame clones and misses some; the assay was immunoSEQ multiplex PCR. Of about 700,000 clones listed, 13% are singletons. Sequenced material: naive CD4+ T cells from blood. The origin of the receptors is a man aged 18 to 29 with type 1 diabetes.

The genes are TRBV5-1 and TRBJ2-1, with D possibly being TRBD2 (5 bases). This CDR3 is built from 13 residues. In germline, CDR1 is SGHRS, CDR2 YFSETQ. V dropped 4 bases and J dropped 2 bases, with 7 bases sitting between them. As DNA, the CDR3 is TGCGCCAGCAGCGTCGGGACCTACAATGAGCAGTTCTTC. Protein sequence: CASSVGTYNEQFF.

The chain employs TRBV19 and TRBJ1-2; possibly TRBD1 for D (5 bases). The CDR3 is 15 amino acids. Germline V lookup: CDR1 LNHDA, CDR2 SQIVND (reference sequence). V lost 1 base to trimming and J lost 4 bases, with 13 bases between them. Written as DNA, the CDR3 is TGTGCCAGTAGTATAGTTCGCGGACAACCCTATGGCTACACCTTC. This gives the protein CASSIVRGQPYGYTF.

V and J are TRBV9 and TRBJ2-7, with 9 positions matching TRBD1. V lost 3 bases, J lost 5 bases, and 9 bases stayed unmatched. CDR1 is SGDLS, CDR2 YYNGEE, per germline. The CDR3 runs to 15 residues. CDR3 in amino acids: CASSEGTGSMDEQYF. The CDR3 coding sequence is TGTGCCAGCAGCGAGGGGACAGGGAGCATGGACGAGCAGTACTTC.

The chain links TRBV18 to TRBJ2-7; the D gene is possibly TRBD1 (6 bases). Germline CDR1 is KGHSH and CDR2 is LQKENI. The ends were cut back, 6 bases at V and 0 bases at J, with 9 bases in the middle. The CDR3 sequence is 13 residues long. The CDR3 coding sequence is TGTGCCAGCTCGGACAGTATCTCCTACGAGCAGTACTTC. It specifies CASSDSISYEQYF.

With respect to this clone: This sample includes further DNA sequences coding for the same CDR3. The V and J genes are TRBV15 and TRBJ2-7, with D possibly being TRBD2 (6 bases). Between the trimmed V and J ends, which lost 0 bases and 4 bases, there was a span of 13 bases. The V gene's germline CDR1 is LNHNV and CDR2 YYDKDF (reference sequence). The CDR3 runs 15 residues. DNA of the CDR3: TGTGCCACCAGCAGAGATTTGGCAGGGACTTACGAGCAGTACTTC. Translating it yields CATSRDLAGTYEQYF. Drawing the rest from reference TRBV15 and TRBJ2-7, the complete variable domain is DAMVIQNPRYQVTQFGKPVTLSCSQTLNHNVMYWYQQKSSQAPKLLFHYYDKDFNNEADTPDNFQSRRPNTSFCFLDIRSPGLGDTAMYLCATSRDLAGTYEQYFGPGTRLTVT.

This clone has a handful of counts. CDR3 in amino acids: CAGRQGTNNEQFF. The DNA of the CDR3 is TGTGCCGGGAGACAGGGCACCAACAATGAGCAGTTCTTC. The chain carries TRBV28 and TRBJ2-1; TRBD1 matches at 7 bases. Per the germline V gene, CDR1 is MDHEN and CDR2 is SYDVKM. The CDR3 spans 13 residues. The ends lost 11 bases at V and 5 bases at J; junction bases unmatched: 9. Filled out from reference TRBV28 and TRBJ2-1, the complete variable domain reads DVKVTQSSRYLVKRTGEKVFLECVQDMDHENMFWYRQDPGLGLRLIYFSYDVKMKEKGDIPEGYSVSREKKERFSLILESASTNQTSMYLCAGRQGTNNEQFFGPGTRLTVL.

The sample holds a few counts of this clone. The CDR3 loop is CAISESGVDREKLFF. CDR3 DNA: TGTGCCATCAGTGAGTCGGGAGTTGATCGGGAAAAACTGTTTTTT. This chain links TRBV10-3 with TRBJ1-4; no firm D call. V was cut by 0 bases and J by 8 bases, with 13 bases left in between. The CDR3 loop spans 15 amino acids. Germline assignment: CDR1 ENHRY and CDR2 SYGVKD.

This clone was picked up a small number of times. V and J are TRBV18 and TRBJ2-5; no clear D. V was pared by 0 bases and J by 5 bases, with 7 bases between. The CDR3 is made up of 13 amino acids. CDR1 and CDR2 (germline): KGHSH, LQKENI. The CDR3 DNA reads TGTGCCAGCTCACCACCCATAGGTGAGACCCAGTACTTC. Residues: CASSPPIGETQYF.

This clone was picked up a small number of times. The DNA of the CDR3 is TGTGCCAGCAGCTTACCAACAGGTCCCTACAATGAGCAGTTCTTC. This gives the protein CASSLPTGPYNEQFF. The chain joins TRBV7-9 to TRBJ2-1; D might be TRBD1 (5 bases). Deletions cut 2 bases from V and 2 bases from J, with 10 bases between. Germline V gives CDR1 SEHNR, CDR2 FQNEAQ (reference sequence). CDR3 length: 15 amino acids. The whole variable domain, filled in from reference TRBV7-9 and TRBJ2-1, reads DTGVSQNPRHKITKRGQNVTFRCDPISEHNRLYWYRQTLGQGPEFLTYFQNEAQLEKSRLLSDRFSAERPKGSFSTLEIQRTEQGDSAMYLCASSLPTGPYNEQFFGPGTRLTVL.

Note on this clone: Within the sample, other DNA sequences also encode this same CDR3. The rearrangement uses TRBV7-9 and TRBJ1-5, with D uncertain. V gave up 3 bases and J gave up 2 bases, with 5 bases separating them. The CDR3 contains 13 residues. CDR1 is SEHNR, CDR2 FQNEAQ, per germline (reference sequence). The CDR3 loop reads CASSLDGNQPQHF. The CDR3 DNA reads TGTGCCAGCAGCTTGGACGGCAATCAGCCCCAGCATTTT.

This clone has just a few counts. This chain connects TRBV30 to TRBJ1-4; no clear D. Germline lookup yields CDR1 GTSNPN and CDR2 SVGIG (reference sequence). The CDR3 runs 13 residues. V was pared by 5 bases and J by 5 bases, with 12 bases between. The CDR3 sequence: CAWGADLNEKLFF. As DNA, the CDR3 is TGTGCCTGGGGCGCGGACTTGAATGAAAAACTGTTTTTT.

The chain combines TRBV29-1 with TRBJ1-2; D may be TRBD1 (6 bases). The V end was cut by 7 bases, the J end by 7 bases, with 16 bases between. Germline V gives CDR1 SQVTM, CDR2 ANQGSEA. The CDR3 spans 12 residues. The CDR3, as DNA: TGCAGCGAATTCCCAGGGGTTAGTGGCTACACCTTC. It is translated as CSEFPGVSGYTF.

The DNA for the CDR3 is TGTGCCAGCAGTGACCTGTATTTT. This translates into CASSDLYF. V gene TRBV6-4 combines with J gene TRBJ2-3; D not certain. The CDR3 has 8 amino acids. V lost 2 bases and J lost 14, with 2 bases in between. Germline lookup yields CDR1 MRHNA and CDR2 SNTAGT.

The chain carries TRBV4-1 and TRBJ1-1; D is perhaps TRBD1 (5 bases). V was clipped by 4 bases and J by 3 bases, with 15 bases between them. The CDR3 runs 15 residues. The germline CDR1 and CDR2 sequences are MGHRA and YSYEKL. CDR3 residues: CASSPGPGAYTEAFF. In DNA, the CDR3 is TGCGCCAGCAGCCCCGGTCCCGGGGCATACACTGAAGCTTTCTTT.

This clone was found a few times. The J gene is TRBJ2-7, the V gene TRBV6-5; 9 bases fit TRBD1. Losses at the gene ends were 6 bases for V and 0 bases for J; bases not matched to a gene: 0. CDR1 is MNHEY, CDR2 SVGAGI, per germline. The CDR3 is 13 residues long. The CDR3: CASRTGGSYEQYF. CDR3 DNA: TGTGCCAGCAGGACAGGGGGCTCCTACGAGCAGTACTTC.

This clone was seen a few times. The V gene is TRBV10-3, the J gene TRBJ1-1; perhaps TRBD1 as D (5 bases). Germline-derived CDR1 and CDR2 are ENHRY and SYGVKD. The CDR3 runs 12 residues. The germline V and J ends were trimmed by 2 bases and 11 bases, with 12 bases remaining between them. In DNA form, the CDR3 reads TGTGCCATCAGTGAGGACAGTAGCAAGGCTTTCTTT. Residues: CAISEDSSKAFF.

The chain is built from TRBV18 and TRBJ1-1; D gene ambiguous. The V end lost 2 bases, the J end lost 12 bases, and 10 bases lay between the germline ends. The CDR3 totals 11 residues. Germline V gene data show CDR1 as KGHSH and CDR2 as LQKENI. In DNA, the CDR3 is TGTGCCAGCTCACCAGGGGAGGATTCTTTCTTT. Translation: CASSPGEDSFF. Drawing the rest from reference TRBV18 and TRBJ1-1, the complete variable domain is NAGVMQNPRHLVRRRGQEARLRCSPMKGHSHVYWYRQLPEEGLKFMVYLQKENIIDESGMPKERFSAEFPKEGPSILRIQQVVRGDSAAYFCASSPGEDSFFGQGTRLTVV.

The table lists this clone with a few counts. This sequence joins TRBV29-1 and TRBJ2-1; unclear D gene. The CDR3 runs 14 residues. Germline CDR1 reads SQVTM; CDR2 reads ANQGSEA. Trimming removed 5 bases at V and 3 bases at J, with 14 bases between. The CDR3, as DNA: TGCAGCGTTCCTTCCCCCGGGCTCTACAATGAGCAGTTCTTC. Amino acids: CSVPSPGLYNEQFF.

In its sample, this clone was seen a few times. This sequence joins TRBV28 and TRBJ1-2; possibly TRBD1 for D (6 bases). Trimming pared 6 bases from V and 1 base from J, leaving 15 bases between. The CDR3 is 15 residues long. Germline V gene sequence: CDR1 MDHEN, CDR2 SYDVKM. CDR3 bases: TGTGCCAGCAGATACCCGGGAGGGGGTAACTATGGCTACACCTTC. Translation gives CASRYPGGGNYGYTF.

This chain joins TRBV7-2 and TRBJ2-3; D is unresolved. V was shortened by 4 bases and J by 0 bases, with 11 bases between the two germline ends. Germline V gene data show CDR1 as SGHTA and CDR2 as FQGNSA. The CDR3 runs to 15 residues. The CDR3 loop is CASSSEGVSTDTQYF. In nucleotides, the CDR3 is TGTGCCAGCAGCTCCGAAGGAGTGAGCACAGATACGCAGTATTTT. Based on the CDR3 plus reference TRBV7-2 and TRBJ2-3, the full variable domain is GAGVSQSPSNKVTEKGKDVELRCDPISGHTALYWYRQSLGQGLEFLIYFQGNSAPDKSGLPSDRFSAERTGGSVSTLTIQRTQQEDSAVYLCASSSEGVSTDTQYFGPGTRLTVL.

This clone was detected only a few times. CDR3 DNA sequence: TGTGCCTGGAGTGAACCCGGGACAGGGGCTGCAGAGCAGTACTTC. Translating it yields CAWSEPGTGAAEQYF. V and J are TRBV30 and TRBJ2-7, with 10 bases lining up with TRBD1. J was trimmed by 7 bases and V by 1 base; bases with no gene match: 10. The CDR3 loop spans 15 amino acids. CDR1 is GTSNPN, CDR2 SVGIG, per germline (reference sequence). The variable domain in full, completed from reference TRBV30 and TRBJ2-7, reads SQTIHQWPATLVQPVGSPLSLECTVEGTSNPNLYWYRQAAGRGLQLLFYSVGIGQISSEVPQNLSASRPQDRQFILSSKKLLLSDSGFYLCAWSEPGTGAAEQYFGPGTRLTVT.

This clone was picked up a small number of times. CDR3 nucleotide sequence: TGCAGCGTTGAATCTCGGAGAACTGGAGGGGAGCTGTTTTTT. Protein: CSVESRRTGGELFF. The chain combines TRBV29-1 with TRBJ2-2; no firm D call. Trimming cost V 2 bases and J 8 bases, with 15 bases left between them. Germline CDR1 is SQVTM and CDR2 is ANQGSEA. This CDR3 is built from 14 residues.

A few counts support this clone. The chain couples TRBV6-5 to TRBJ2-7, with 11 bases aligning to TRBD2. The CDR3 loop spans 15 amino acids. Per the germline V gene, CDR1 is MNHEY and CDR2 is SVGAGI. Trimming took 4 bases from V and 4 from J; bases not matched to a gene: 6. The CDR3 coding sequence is TGTGCCAGCAGTTCATTAGCGGGGGGGAGTTACGAGCAGTACTTC. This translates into CASSSLAGGSYEQYF.

For the CDR3, the DNA is TGTGCCAGCAGCCCAGGGGGGAAGCGGACAGATACGCAGTATTTT. Translating gives CASSPGGKRTDTQYF. V gene TRBV7-2 combines with J gene TRBJ2-3; D is perhaps TRBD1 (7 bases). Germline lookup yields CDR1 SGHTA and CDR2 FQGNSA. CDR3 length equals 15 residues. V dropped 5 bases and J dropped 3 bases, with 15 bases sitting between them.